This entry describes one T cell receptor beta chain. Its antigen is not known. This specimen includes other DNA sequences encoding the same CDR3. Only in-frame clones appear in the TCRdb table, and some are missing; sequencing was by immunoSEQ multiplex PCR. The sample includes about 2 million clones, about 95% of them seen just once. The naive CD8 population came from CD45RO-negative cells selected for CCR7, without terminally differentiated effector memory CD45RA+ cells. Free of recent acute infections or vaccinations, the donors were healthy HIV-negative adults. The data originate from a study of shared clonotypes between healthy human individuals. Regarding the study as a whole: Clonotypes which were not shared had lower generation probabilities than clonotypes that all four donors shared. It was observed that approximately 5% of naive CD4 clonotypes were shared across a few donors.

The germline CDR1 and CDR2 sequences are SQVTM and ANQGSEA. Trimming took off 1 base at V and 5 bases at J, with 8 bases between the two ends. The CDR3 spans 12 residues. This chain connects TRBV29-1 to TRBJ1-2; D ambiguous. This receptor was identified in a man aged 18 to 35 in good health. The sequenced sample was naive CD8+ T cells sorted from blood. The DNA for the CDR3 is TGCAGCGTTGAAGCGGGCGGGTATGGCTACACCTTC. Encoded protein: CSVEAGGYGYTF.